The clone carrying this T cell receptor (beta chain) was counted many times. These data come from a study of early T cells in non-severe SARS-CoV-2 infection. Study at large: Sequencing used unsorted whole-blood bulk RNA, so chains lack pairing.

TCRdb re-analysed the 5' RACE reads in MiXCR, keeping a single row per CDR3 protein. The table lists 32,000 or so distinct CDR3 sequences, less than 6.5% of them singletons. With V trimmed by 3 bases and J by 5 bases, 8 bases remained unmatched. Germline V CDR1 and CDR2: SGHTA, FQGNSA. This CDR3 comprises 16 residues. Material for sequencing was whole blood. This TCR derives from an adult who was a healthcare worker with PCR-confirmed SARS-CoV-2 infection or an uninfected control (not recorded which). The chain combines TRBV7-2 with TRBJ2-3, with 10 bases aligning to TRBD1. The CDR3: CASSFAGQGSGDTQYF. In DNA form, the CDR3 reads TGTGCCAGCAGCTTTGCGGGACAGGGGTCGGGAGATACGCAGTATTTT.